These 10 T cell receptor beta chains originate from one sample sequenced in a study of blood T cell repertoires in COVID-19. TCRdb's copy holds only in-frame clones and misses some; the assay was immunoSEQ multiplex PCR. The profile shows approximately 240,000 clones, 82% of them singletons. Sample: peripheral blood. Receptor source: a woman at least 80 years old with active or convalescent COVID-19.

The chain has TRBV27 and TRBJ2-1; 8 bases are a match to TRBD1. V shed 7 bases and J 2 bases; nucleotides not matched to a gene: 7. The germline gives CDR1 MNHEY, CDR2 SMNVEV (reference sequence). The CDR3 sequence is 15 residues long. In DNA, the CDR3 is TGTGCCAGCACTCCGACAGGGGTTACCTACAATGAGCAGTTCTTC. Its protein is CASTPTGVTYNEQFF.

This clone has more than one count but fewer than ten. The rearrangement uses TRBV19 and TRBJ1-5; D ambiguous. The CDR3 has 13 amino acids. The germline gives CDR1 LNHDA, CDR2 SQIVND (reference sequence). V was clipped by 3 bases and J by 4 bases, with 7 bases between them. The CDR3 sequence: CASSIARNQPQHF. CDR3 DNA: TGTGCCAGTAGTATCGCACGGAATCAGCCCCAGCATTTT. The variable domain in full, completed from reference TRBV19 and TRBJ1-5, reads DGGITQSPKYLFRKEGQNVTLSCEQNLNHDAMYWYRQDPGQGLRLIYYSQIVNDFQKGDIAEGYSVSREKKESFPLTVTSAQKNPTAFYLCASSIARNQPQHFGDGTRLSIL.

The chain combines TRBV18 with TRBJ1-5; TRBD1 is a possible D gene (6 bases). The CDR3 is 16 amino acids. CDR1 is KGHSH, CDR2 LQKENI, per germline. Trimming removed 0 bases at V and 4 bases at J, with 13 bases between. The CDR3 coding sequence is TGTGCCAGCTCACCACCGGGGGCAGGCCGGAATCAGCCCCAGCATTTT. Translating gives CASSPPGAGRNQPQHF.

This sequence joins TRBV28 and TRBJ1-5, with 10 bases matching TRBD1. This CDR3 contains 15 residues. Germline V gene lookup returns CDR1 MDHEN and CDR2 SYDVKM. V lost 3 bases, J lost 7 bases, and 6 bases stayed unmatched. The DNA for the CDR3 is TGTGCCAGCAGTTTTCCGACAGGGGGCTGGCAGCCCCAGCATTTT. It specifies CASSFPTGGWQPQHF.

V and J are TRBV27 and TRBJ2-2; 7 bases are shared with TRBD1. J gave up 0 bases and V 3 bases, and 1 base lay outside the gene matches. CDR3 length equals 15 residues. Per the germline V gene, CDR1 is MNHEY and CDR2 is SMNVEV (reference sequence). CDR3 in DNA: TGTGCCAGCAGTTTTGGGACAGCGAACACCGGGGAGCTGTTTTTT. Translated: CASSFGTANTGELFF.

The chain joins TRBV9 to TRBJ2-1; 7 bases align to TRBD2. Germline-derived CDR1 and CDR2 are SGDLS and YYNGEE. The CDR3 is 15 amino acids. With V trimmed by 0 bases and J by 7 bases, 7 bases remained unmatched. The CDR3 loop is CASSVGAGERNEQFF. DNA for the CDR3: TGTGCCAGCAGCGTAGGGGCGGGGGAGAGGAATGAGCAGTTCTTC.

The chain uses TRBV6-5 and TRBJ2-1; D call uncertain. The CDR3 is made up of 15 amino acids. With 5 bases removed from V and 1 base from J, the gap between germline ends came to 12 bases. CDR1 is MNHEY, CDR2 SVGAGI, per germline. Here the CDR3 DNA reads TGTGCCAGCAGTCCTTTTTCCGGTTCCTACAATGAGCAGTTCTTC. Translation: CASSPFSGSYNEQFF.

The V call is TRBV7-9, the J call TRBJ1-4, with a possible D match to TRBD1 (5 bases). Germline CDR1 reads SEHNR; CDR2 reads FQNEAQ (reference sequence). With 1 base removed from V and 0 bases from J, the gap between germline ends came to 12 bases. The CDR3 spans 17 residues. CDR3 sequence reads: CASSLGLGLATNEKLFF. The CDR3 region has the DNA TGTGCCAGCAGCTTAGGCCTGGGGCTTGCAACTAATGAAAAACTGTTTTTT.

The sample holds one count of this clone. The chain combines TRBV5-6 with TRBJ2-1; perhaps TRBD1 as D (5 bases). The germline CDR1 and CDR2 sequences are SGHDT and YYEEEE. V lost 0 bases and J 8 bases, leaving 15 bases between the germline ends. The CDR3 is 15 amino acids. CDR3 in DNA: TGTGCCAGCAGCTTGGTCAGGGTAACTTTAGATGAGCAGTTCTTC. It is translated as CASSLVRVTLDEQFF.

V gene TRBV7-9 combines with J gene TRBJ1-3; TRBD1 might be the D (5 bases). Germline V gene lookup returns CDR1 SEHNR and CDR2 FQNEAQ (reference sequence). The length of the CDR3 is 12 residues. Trimming removed 7 bases from V and 7 bases from J, with 11 bases in between. CDR3 in DNA: TGTGCCAGCATCTCACAGGTTAACACCATATATTTT. As protein: CASISQVNTIYF.